The 12 T cell receptor beta chains in this list originate from one sample, sequenced in a study of cytotoxic CD8 clonotypes in ibrutinib-treated CLL. Assay: immunoSEQ multiplex PCR; the TCRdb copy retains only in-frame clones and omits some. The table shows 300,000 to 350,000 clones, with roughly 80% occurring only once. The material was PBMCs, obtained before ibrutinib treatment. These receptors all stem from a human donor with chronic lymphocytic leukemia.

This CDR3 is CASRGPGVMNTEAFF. In DNA form, the CDR3 reads TGTGCCAGCAGAGGGCCCGGAGTTATGAACACTGAAGCTTTCTTT. The rearrangement links TRBV28 to TRBJ1-1; D gene uncertain. Germline V gene sequence: CDR1 MDHEN, CDR2 SYDVKM. This CDR3 region has 15 residues. V lost 6 bases to trimming and J lost 0 bases, with 14 bases between them.

This clone was detected a few times. J is TRBJ1-1 and V is TRBV7-8; 7 nucleotides line up with TRBD1. Germline CDR1 SGHVS, CDR2 FQNEAQ. Trimming removed 1 base from V and 5 bases from J; junction bases left unmatched: 7. The CDR3 is 15 amino acids. CDR3 loop: CASSLDITGVTEAFF. Here the CDR3 DNA reads TGTGCCAGCAGCTTAGACATTACAGGGGTTACTGAAGCTTTCTTT.

The chain recombines TRBV18 with TRBJ2-7; D remains unclear. Germline loops: CDR1 KGHSH, CDR2 LQKENI. Trimming removed 3 bases at V and 3 bases at J, with 12 bases between. The CDR3 spans 14 residues. The CDR3: CASSPGNSYYEQYF. Written as DNA, the CDR3 is TGTGCCAGCTCACCTGGTAACAGTTACTACGAGCAGTACTTC.

The chain couples TRBV5-1 to TRBJ2-1; 8 positions match TRBD1. Germline V CDR1 and CDR2: SGHRS, YFSETQ. V trimming: 4 bases; J trimming: 6 bases; junction bases outside the gene matches: 12. The CDR3 covers 16 residues. The CDR3 is CASSTHRGIGSNEQFF. CDR3 nucleotide sequence: TGCGCCAGCAGCACGCACAGGGGGATCGGCTCCAATGAGCAGTTCTTC.

The chain links TRBV5-8 to TRBJ2-1, with 8 bases fitting TRBD2. Trimming at V came to 0 bases and at J to 8 bases, leaving 10 bases not matched to a gene. This CDR3 spans 16 amino acids. Germline CDR1 SGHTS, CDR2 YDEGEE. The CDR3 sequence is CASSLAFREGRDEQFF. CDR3 sequence (DNA): TGTGCCAGCAGCTTGGCGTTTCGGGAGGGCCGAGATGAGCAGTTCTTC.

This clone has only one observation. J is TRBJ1-1 and V is TRBV7-6; tentatively, D is TRBD1 (6 bases). Per germline, CDR1 SGHVS and CDR2 FNYEAQ. Trimming pared 2 bases from V and 5 bases from J, leaving 9 bases between. CDR3 length: 13 amino acids. The CDR3 protein is CASSLKGGTEAFF. CDR3 DNA: TGTGCCAGCAGCTTAAAGGGGGGAACTGAAGCTTTCTTT.

This clone was observed once. Here the CDR3 DNA reads TGTGCCAGCAGACCAACTCGACTAGCGGGGACCGGGGAGCTGTTTTTT. As protein: CASRPTRLAGTGELFF. The chain combines TRBV7-9 with TRBJ2-2, with 11 bases lining up with TRBD2. Per the germline V gene, CDR1 is SEHNR and CDR2 is FQNEAQ (reference sequence). CDR3 size: 16 residues. V was pared by 6 bases and J by 5 bases, with 8 bases of the junction left unmatched.

The chain's CDR3 is CASSPTSLYEQYF. CDR3 coding DNA: TGTGCCAGCTCACCTACTAGTCTCTACGAGCAGTACTTC. The chain has TRBV18 and TRBJ2-7; D perhaps matches TRBD2 (5 bases). The CDR3 contains 13 residues. V was shortened by 3 bases and J by 3 bases, with 9 bases between the two germline ends. CDR1 and CDR2 (germline): KGHSH, LQKENI. Variable domain in full (rest from reference TRBV18 and TRBJ2-7): NAGVMQNPRHLVRRRGQEARLRCSPMKGHSHVYWYRQLPEEGLKFMVYLQKENIIDESGMPKERFSAEFPKEGPSILRIQQVVRGDSAAYFCASSPTSLYEQYFGPGTRLTVT.

The rearrangement links TRBV4-3 to TRBJ1-2, with a tentative D call TRBD1 (5 bases). Germline CDR1 LGHNA, CDR2 YSLEER. CDR3 length: 17 residues. Trimming cost V 3 bases and J 0 bases, with 17 bases left between them. The CDR3 here is CASSQGLRGGANYGYTF. In nucleotides, the CDR3 is TGCGCCAGCAGCCAGGGGCTTCGGGGGGGAGCTAACTATGGCTACACCTTC.

The chain's CDR3 is CASSTQGRGYGYTF. CDR3 nucleotide sequence: TGTGCCAGTAGCACCCAGGGTAGAGGCTATGGCTACACCTTC. The genes are TRBV19 and TRBJ1-2; D possibly corresponds to TRBD1 (5 bases). The CDR3 has 14 amino acids. CDR1 and CDR2 (germline): LNHDA, SQIVND (reference sequence). Trimming removed 6 bases from V and 4 bases from J, with 15 bases in between.

CDR3 in DNA: TGTGCCAGCAGCTTAGGCGGTGGGGTCCTCGCCTACGAGCAGTACTTC. It encodes CASSLGGGVLAYEQYF. V gene TRBV7-9 combines with J gene TRBJ2-7, with unresolved D. The germline V gene has CDR1 SEHNR and CDR2 FQNEAQ (reference sequence). The ends were cut back, 1 base at V and 2 bases at J, with 15 bases in the middle. The CDR3 contains 16 residues.

The chain uses TRBV7-2 and TRBJ1-2, with TRBD1 matching over 8 bases. Germline V gene sequence: CDR1 SGHTA, CDR2 FQGNSA. This CDR3 is built from 14 residues. The J segment lost 7 bases and the V segment lost 4 bases, leaving 8 bases of the junction unmatched. The CDR3 loop is CASSSRQGAAGYTF. CDR3 nucleotide sequence: TGTGCCAGCAGCTCAAGGCAGGGGGCGGCTGGCTACACCTTC. The variable domain in full, completed from reference TRBV7-2 and TRBJ1-2, reads GAGVSQSPSNKVTEKGKDVELRCDPISGHTALYWYRQSLGQGLEFLIYFQGNSAPDKSGLPSDRFSAERTGGSVSTLTIQRTQQEDSAVYLCASSSRQGAAGYTFGSGTRLTVV.